The 7 T cell receptor beta chains presented below share a single source sample, sequenced in a study of blood T cell repertoires in COVID-19. Sequenced by immunoSEQ multiplex PCR; TCRdb stores in-frame clones only, minus some. The table shows about 120,000 clones, with approximately 83% occurring only once. The material sequenced was peripheral blood. The receptors originated from a man older than 75 with active or convalescent COVID-19.

This chain connects TRBV28 to TRBJ1-5, with D perhaps matching TRBD1 (5 bases). From germline, CDR1 is MDHEN and CDR2 SYDVKM. This CDR3 is 16 amino acids long. Trimming cost V 4 bases and J 0 bases, with 13 bases left between them. CDR3 bases: TGTGCCAGCAGTTCAGGGTCTGTTAATAGCAATCAGCCCCAGCATTTT. Translated: CASSSGSVNSNQPQHF.

This chain links TRBV6-5 with TRBJ1-1; unclear D gene. Germline V gene sequence: CDR1 MNHEY, CDR2 SVGAGI. The CDR3 has 14 residues. V was cut by 6 bases and J by 5 bases, with 16 bases left in between. CDR3 nucleotides: TGTGCCAGCAGCTCGGGTTCGTTAAGAACTGAAGCTTTCTTT. It is translated as CASSSGSLRTEAFF.

This clone was recorded a few times. The gene calls are TRBV5-8 and TRBJ2-3; a weak D match, TRBD1 (5 bases). The CDR3 loop spans 14 amino acids. Trimming removed 3 bases at V and 2 bases at J, with 10 bases between. The V gene's germline CDR1 is SGHTS and CDR2 YDEGEE. Here the CDR3 reads CASSWGQSTDTQYF. DNA of the CDR3: TGTGCCAGCAGCTGGGGCCAGTCCACAGATACGCAGTATTTT. The variable domain in full, with the rest retrieved from reference TRBV5-8 and TRBJ2-3, is EAGVTQSPTHLIKTRGQQATLRCSPISGHTSVYWYQQALGLGLQFLLWYDEGEERNRGNFPPRFSGRQFPNYSSELNVNALELEDSALYLCASSWGQSTDTQYFGPGTRLTVL.

The rearrangement uses TRBV7-6 and TRBJ1-4; D perhaps matches TRBD1 (6 bases). V was cut by 4 bases and J by 8 bases, with 17 bases left in between. CDR1 SGHVS and CDR2 FNYEAQ come from the germline V gene. The CDR3 runs 15 residues. The CDR3 region is CASSSAGGQGEKLFF. CDR3 coding DNA: TGTGCCAGCAGCTCAGCGGGGGGGCAGGGGGAAAAACTGTTTTTT.

The chain recombines TRBV12-3 or TRBV12-4 with TRBJ1-3, with D hard to call. V shed 3 bases and J shed 4 bases, with 7 bases lying between them. The CDR3 length is 13 residues. The DNA of the CDR3 is TGTGCCAGCAGTTTTCTCCAGGGAAACACCATATATTTT. This codes for CASSFLQGNTIYF.

The rearrangement links TRBV19 to TRBJ1-4; TRBD1 aligns across 7 bases. Germline lookup yields CDR1 LNHDA and CDR2 SQIVND (reference sequence). The V segment lost 4 bases and the J segment 10 bases; nucleotides outside the gene matches: 6. The CDR3 covers 13 residues. The CDR3 DNA is TGTGCCAGTAGTACAACCGGACAGGCAAAACTGTTTTTT. Translating it yields CASSTTGQAKLFF.

The chain employs TRBV19 and TRBJ1-2; TRBD1 aligns across 9 bases. The CDR3 runs to 14 residues. Per the germline V gene, CDR1 is LNHDA and CDR2 is SQIVND (reference sequence). J was trimmed by 8 bases and V by 4 bases; bases with no gene match: 8. CDR3 sequence: CASSNTGGAGGYTF. The DNA of the CDR3 is TGTGCCAGTAGTAACACAGGGGGCGCGGGGGGCTACACCTTC.